The 5 T cell receptor beta chains below were found in one sample sequenced in a study of blood T cell repertoires in COVID-19. Some clones are missing from TCRdb's copy, which holds only in-frame ones; the method was immunoSEQ multiplex PCR. Altogether some 150,000 clones are present, around 90% being singletons, with the ten largest covering roughly 1.5%. The sample consisted of peripheral blood. These TCRs come from a woman aged 50 to 60 with acute or convalescent COVID-19.

This sequence joins TRBV7-2 and TRBJ1-6; D remains ambiguous. This CDR3 has 16 residues. The germline V and J ends were trimmed by 1 base and 4 bases, with 11 bases remaining between them. Germline CDR1 reads SGHTA; CDR2 reads FQGNSA. The CDR3 region is CASSLGAYSYNSPLHF. CDR3 DNA sequence: TGTGCCAGCAGCTTAGGAGCTTACAGTTATAATTCACCCCTCCACTTT.

This clone showed up just once. The chain recombines TRBV5-5 with TRBJ2-5; D perhaps matches TRBD2 (5 bases). Trimming shortened V by 2 bases and J by 13 bases, and 15 bases separated the two germline ends. Per germline, CDR1 SGHKS and CDR2 YYEKEE (reference sequence). The CDR3 has 12 residues. CDR3 DNA: TGTGCCAGCAGCTTTTACCTTAGCGAGCCGTACTTC. Amino acids: CASSFYLSEPYF.

Here the CDR3 DNA reads TGTGCCATCAGTCCGGGACAGGGGAGCTATGGCTACACCTTC. Protein sequence: CAISPGQGSYGYTF. V is TRBV10-3 and J is TRBJ1-2; 10 bases line up with TRBD1. CDR1 and CDR2 from the germline V gene are ENHRY and SYGVKD. V dropped 5 bases and J dropped 4; count of bases not matched to a gene: 4. CDR3 length equals 14 residues.

The rearrangement links TRBV4-2 to TRBJ2-1, with D possibly TRBD2 on 6 matching bases. This CDR3 is 12 amino acids long. CDR1 is LGHNA and CDR2 is YNFKEQ in the germline V gene. V shed 0 bases and J shed 9 bases, with 6 bases lying between them. The chain's CDR3 is CASSQDGSEQFF. Here the CDR3 DNA reads TGTGCCAGCAGCCAAGACGGGAGTGAGCAGTTCTTC.

V and J are TRBV7-9 and TRBJ1-4; the D gene is possibly TRBD1 (5 bases). Trimming cost V 1 base and J 8 bases, with 11 bases left between them. The CDR3 spans 14 residues. CDR1 and CDR2 from the germline V gene are SEHNR and FQNEAQ (reference sequence). DNA for the CDR3: TGTGCCAGCAGCTTAGGGGGGGACTTAGAAAAACTGTTTTTT. Protein product: CASSLGGDLEKLFF. Full variable domain (rest looked up from reference TRBV7-9 and TRBJ1-4): DTGVSQNPRHKITKRGQNVTFRCDPISEHNRLYWYRQTLGQGPEFLTYFQNEAQLEKSRLLSDRFSAERPKGSFSTLEIQRTEQGDSAMYLCASSLGGDLEKLFFGSGTQLSVL.